This T cell receptor beta chain originates from a study of cytomegalovirus exposure and HLA in healthy donors. J gave up 6 bases and V 4 bases, and 3 bases lay outside the gene matches. This CDR3 region has 13 residues. Germline assignment: CDR1 SEHNR and CDR2 FQNEAQ (reference sequence). This PCR relied on a set of 60 Vbeta primers and 13 Jbeta primers. Methods used by the authors: Around 12 million of tens of millions of unique TCR beta chains were shared, per a later count. Here immunoSEQ multiplex PCR was the method, and the copy in TCRdb shows in-frame clones only, minus some. The V and J calls and clone size are taken from that table; D and trimming were inferred from the DNA. The top ten hold roughly 9.7% of the sample, which has about 140,000 clones, approximately 82% seen once. This clone was detected a few times.

The chain links TRBV7-9 to TRBJ1-2; 9 bases agree with TRBD1. The TCR sequence derives from a woman in her fifties or sixties in good health and CMV-seropositive. Specimen: PBMCs. CDR3 nucleotides: TGTGCCAGCAGCTCACAGGGGGCAGATGGCTACACCTTC. Its protein product is CASSSQGADGYTF.